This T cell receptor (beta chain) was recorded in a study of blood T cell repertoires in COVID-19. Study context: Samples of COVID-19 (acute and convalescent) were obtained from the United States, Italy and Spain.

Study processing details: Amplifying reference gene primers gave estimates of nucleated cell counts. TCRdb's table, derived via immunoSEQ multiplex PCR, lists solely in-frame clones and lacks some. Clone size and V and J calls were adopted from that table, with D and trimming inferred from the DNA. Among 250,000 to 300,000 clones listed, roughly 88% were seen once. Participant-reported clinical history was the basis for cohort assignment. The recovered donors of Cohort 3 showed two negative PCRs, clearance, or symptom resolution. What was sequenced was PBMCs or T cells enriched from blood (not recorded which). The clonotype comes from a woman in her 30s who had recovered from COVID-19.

CDR3 coding DNA: TGCGCCAGCAGCCAAGTCTTAGGACAGGGCTCCTACGAGCAGTACTTC. Its protein product is CASSQVLGQGSYEQYF. V and J are TRBV4-1 and TRBJ2-7; 8 nucleotides align to TRBD1. CDR3 length equals 16 residues. In germline, CDR1 is MGHRA, CDR2 YSYEKL. J gave up 0 bases and V 1 base, and 5 bases lay outside the gene matches.